The clone carrying this TCR beta chain was counted only a few times. The sample is drawn from a study of blood T cell repertoires in COVID-19. In the authors' workflow: From reference gene primer amplification, estimates of nucleated cell counts were derived. This table comes from immunoSEQ multiplex PCR, and its TCRdb copy is limited to in-frame clones, with some not included. V and J calls and clone size are given by that table; D and trimming were obtained from the DNA. The sample consists of some 68,000 clones, about 90% of them appearing once. The V segment lost 4 bases and the J segment 2 bases; nucleotides outside the gene matches: 2. The CDR3 totals 13 residues. CDR1 SGHRS and CDR2 YFSETQ come from the germline V gene.

This receptor was taken from a human donor in a cohort sampled during active COVID-19. The rearrangement uses TRBV5-1 and TRBJ2-5; 7 positions match TRBD2. Source material: peripheral blood. The DNA of the CDR3 is TGCGCCAGCAGCATGCGGGGGCAAGAGACCCAGTACTTC. Translated, it gives CASSMRGQETQYF.